The next 29 T cell receptor beta chains were all read from a single sample in a study of CD8 T cells in Susac syndrome. Random hexamers were used to reverse transcribe an amount of about 0.5 to 1 ug RNA. TCRdb called the immunoSEQ multiplex PCR reads again in MiXCR, with one record for every CDR3 protein. Of 250,000 or so distinct CDR3 sequences in the sample, roughly 95% are singletons; the top ten hold around 0.072%. Sequenced sample: CD4+ T cells from PBMCs. The receptors stem from a human donor with multiple sclerosis.

This rearrangement joins TRBV25-1 to TRBJ2-1, with 8 bases identical to TRBD2. Germline values: CDR1 MGHDK, CDR2 SYGVNS. The CDR3 is 18 residues long. The junction had 11 bases not matched to a gene; V was cut back by 2 bases and J by 2 bases. Here the CDR3 reads CASSETLSLAGTYNEQFF. DNA of the CDR3: TGTGCCAGCAGTGAAACCCTCTCGCTAGCGGGTACCTACAATGAGCAGTTCTTC.

The chain carries TRBV7-2 and TRBJ2-5; no clear D. Germline V lookup: CDR1 SGHTA, CDR2 FQGNSA. This CDR3 is 17 amino acids long. Trimming pared 1 base from V and 2 bases from J, leaving 17 bases between. In nucleotides, the CDR3 is TGTGCCAGCAGCTTAGACGGACGGGCCGCTTCTCAAGAGACCCAGTACTTC. Translated, it gives CASSLDGRAASQETQYF.

The chain joins TRBV20-1 to TRBJ2-4, with D uncertain. Trimming cost V 3 bases and J 5 bases, with 17 bases left between them. This CDR3 spans 15 amino acids. CDR1 is DFQATT, CDR2 SNEGSKA, per germline (reference sequence). The CDR3 DNA sequence: TGCAGTGCTAGGGAACTGACCCTACCACAAAACATTCAGTACTTC. Residues: CSARELTLPQNIQYF.

The V and J genes are TRBV20-1 and TRBJ1-2, with TRBD1 identical over 12 bases. The germline gives CDR1 DFQATT, CDR2 SNEGSKA (reference sequence). The CDR3 has 14 residues. V was pared by 3 bases and J by 7 bases, with 6 bases of the junction left unmatched. The CDR3 sequence: CSARGQGATPGYTF. DNA for the CDR3: TGCAGTGCTAGGGGACAGGGGGCAACCCCTGGCTACACCTTC.

This clonotype was detected a few times. The rearrangement links TRBV19 to TRBJ1-1; D not resolved. V lost 5 bases and J lost 0, with 7 bases in between. Germline V gene lookup returns CDR1 LNHDA and CDR2 SQIVND (reference sequence). The length of the CDR3 is 13 residues. In nucleotides, the CDR3 is TGTGCCAGTAGTGCTACAGTGAACACTGAAGCTTTCTTT. Encoded protein: CASSATVNTEAFF.

The chain carries TRBV29-1 and TRBJ2-3; TRBD2 matches at 7 bases. This CDR3 comprises 14 residues. Germline lookup yields CDR1 SQVTM and CDR2 ANQGSEA. V was pared by 1 base and J by 5 bases, with 6 bases of the junction left unmatched. The CDR3, as DNA: TGCAGCGTTGAAGGGGCGGGAGTCATAGATACGCAGTATTTT. It specifies CSVEGAGVIDTQYF.

This chain links TRBV29-1 with TRBJ1-1; D remains unclear. The CDR3 is 13 residues long. In germline, CDR1 is SQVTM, CDR2 ANQGSEA. Trimming removed 4 bases at V and 4 bases at J, with 13 bases between. As DNA, the CDR3 is TGCAGCGTTGCCGGACCGACTGCCACTGAAGCTTTCTTT. This codes for CSVAGPTATEAFF.

The CDR3 DNA is TGTGCCAGTACAAACTATAATTCACCCCTCCACTTT. It codes for CASTNYNSPLHF. This chain joins TRBV19 and TRBJ1-6, with unresolved D. The CDR3 extends over 12 amino acids. Trimming pared 7 bases from V and 3 bases from J, leaving 4 bases between. Germline CDR1 LNHDA, CDR2 SQIVND (reference sequence).

J is TRBJ1-2 and V is TRBV6-1, with 8 positions matching TRBD1. V was pared by 9 bases and J by 6 bases, with 6 bases of the junction left unmatched. Germline CDR1 MNHNS, CDR2 SASEGT. The CDR3 runs 12 residues. The CDR3 bases are TGTGCCAGTGAGGGACAGGCAAATGGCTACACCTTC. It specifies CASEGQANGYTF.

The V call is TRBV6-6, the J call TRBJ1-5; 10 positions match TRBD1. Trimming cost V 4 bases and J 9 bases; bases outside gene matches: 9. The CDR3 consists of 15 residues. CDR1 and CDR2 (germline): MNHNY, SVGAGI (reference sequence). CDR3 coding DNA: TGTGCCAGCAGTTCCGAAGACAGGGGGCTCGCGCCCCAGCATTTT. It codes for CASSSEDRGLAPQHF.

The chain has TRBV30 and TRBJ1-3; perhaps TRBD1 as D (6 bases). V was shortened by 3 bases and J by 1 base, with 10 bases between the two germline ends. The CDR3 is made up of 14 amino acids. In germline, CDR1 is GTSNPN, CDR2 SVGIG (reference sequence). The CDR3 protein is CAWRGTRSGNTIYF. Here the CDR3 DNA reads TGTGCCTGGAGGGGGACACGTTCTGGAAACACCATATATTTT.

CDR3 DNA sequence: TGTGCCAGCAGCTTAGCGATGGCAGGGGGTGTGGGTACCGGGGAGCTGTTTTTT. As protein: CASSLAMAGGVGTGELFF. V usage is TRBV7-2 and J usage is TRBJ2-2; 7 bases line up with TRBD1. Germline-derived CDR1 and CDR2 are SGHTA and FQGNSA. This CDR3 has 18 amino acids. V lost 0 bases, J lost 5 bases, and 12 bases stayed unmatched.

The chain uses TRBV5-6 and TRBJ2-3; TRBD2 matches 11 bases. The J segment lost 5 bases and the V segment lost 3 bases, leaving 11 bases of the junction unmatched. Germline V CDR1 and CDR2: SGHDT, YYEEEE. The CDR3 has 17 amino acids. CDR3 sequence (DNA): TGTGCCAGCAGCTCCACACCTCTAGCGGGGGGCGTAGATACGCAGTATTTT. Translation: CASSSTPLAGGVDTQYF. Based on the CDR3 plus reference TRBV5-6 and TRBJ2-3, the full variable domain is DAGVTQSPTHLIKTRGQQVTLRCSPKSGHDTVSWYQQALGQGPQFIFQYYEEEERQRGNFPDRFSGHQFPNYSSELNVNALLLGDSALYLCASSSTPLAGGVDTQYFGPGTRLTVL.

CDR3 in amino acids: CASSEALLGDQPQHF. For the CDR3, the DNA is TGTGCCAGCAGTGAAGCGCTTCTGGGAGATCAGCCCCAGCATTTT. The J gene is TRBJ1-5, the V gene TRBV2; no reliable D call. Germline V lookup: CDR1 SNHLY, CDR2 FYNNEI. The CDR3 loop spans 15 amino acids. Trimming stripped 0 bases from V and 5 bases from J, with 11 bases between.

V is TRBV3-1 and J is TRBJ2-7; 11 nucleotides align to TRBD2. Germline V CDR1 and CDR2: LGHDT, YNNKEL (reference sequence). This CDR3 contains 14 residues. After removal of 4 bases from V and 6 bases from J, the junction contained 5 bases not matched to a gene. The CDR3, as DNA: TGTGCCAGCAGCCCCGGACTAGCGGGCTTCGAGCAGTACGTC. Its translation is CASSPGLAGFEQYV.

V is TRBV2 and J is TRBJ2-7; D unresolved. Trimming removed 8 bases from V and 0 bases from J, with 14 bases in between. Germline V gene sequence: CDR1 SNHLY, CDR2 FYNNEI. The CDR3 runs 14 residues. The CDR3 DNA follows: TGTGCCAGCCTGCCCGCGGTGAACTCCTACGAGCAGTACTTC. Translated: CASLPAVNSYEQYF.

The genes are TRBV15 and TRBJ2-5; 9 bases fit TRBD2. Trimming removed 1 base from V and 0 bases from J; junction bases left unmatched: 3. The V gene's germline CDR1 is LNHNV and CDR2 YYDKDF (reference sequence). This CDR3 comprises 16 residues. The CDR3 bases are TGTGCCACCAGCAGAGGGACTAGCGAGTACCAAGAGACCCAGTACTTC. Encoded protein: CATSRGTSEYQETQYF.

The chain uses TRBV7-2 and TRBJ2-5; TRBD1 agrees at 9 bases. With V trimmed by 6 bases and J by 6 bases, 11 bases remained unmatched. Germline CDR1 and CDR2: SGHTA and FQGNSA. The length of the CDR3 is 15 residues. CDR3 in DNA: TGTGCCAGCAGTGCCGGGACAGGGTTGATGAAGACCCAGTACTTC. It encodes CASSAGTGLMKTQYF.

The chain employs TRBV6-1 and TRBJ2-6; D remains ambiguous. Germline V gene sequence: CDR1 MNHNS, CDR2 SASEGT. With 6 bases removed from V and 0 bases from J, the gap between germline ends came to 12 bases. This CDR3 spans 16 amino acids. CDR3 sequence: CASSRPQNSGANVLTF. CDR3 coding DNA: TGTGCCAGCAGCCGCCCACAGAACTCTGGGGCCAACGTCCTGACTTTC.

This chain uses TRBV3-1 with TRBJ2-2, with D hard to call. Germline loops: CDR1 LGHDT, CDR2 YNNKEL (reference sequence). V lost 4 bases to trimming and J lost 6 bases, with 12 bases between them. This CDR3 spans 14 amino acids. CDR3 bases: TGTGCCAGCAGCCCTACCATAAACGCCGGGGAGCTGTTTTTT. Its protein product is CASSPTINAGELFF.

J is TRBJ2-7 and V is TRBV2, with D uncertain. This CDR3 region has 13 residues. Trimming stripped 5 bases from V and 2 bases from J, with 10 bases between. Germline lookup yields CDR1 SNHLY and CDR2 FYNNEI. The CDR3 sequence is CASSLGFTYEQYF. CDR3 coding DNA: TGTGCCAGCAGTCTCGGGTTTACCTACGAGCAGTACTTC.

The chain employs TRBV11-2 and TRBJ2-7, with TRBD2 matching 7 bases. V dropped 1 base and J dropped 4; count of bases not matched to a gene: 7. There are 15 residues in the CDR3. CDR1 is SGHAT, CDR2 FQNNGV, per germline. CDR3 loop: CASSLVGGGQYEQYF. CDR3 nucleotides: TGTGCCAGCAGCTTAGTTGGGGGGGGTCAATACGAGCAGTACTTC.

The rearrangement joins TRBV10-1 to TRBJ1-2; no firm D call. Germline V gene lookup returns CDR1 WNHNN and CDR2 SYGVQD (reference sequence). V dropped 5 bases and J dropped 7 bases, with 14 bases sitting between them. The length of the CDR3 is 13 residues. The CDR3, as DNA: TGCGCCAGCAGTTCAGGACTTGAGTCTGGCTACACCTTC. Translated, it gives CASSSGLESGYTF.

This sequence joins TRBV10-3 and TRBJ1-4; D not resolved. This CDR3 has 12 amino acids. Trimming removed 2 bases at V and 8 bases at J, with 6 bases between. Germline CDR1 is ENHRY and CDR2 is SYGVKD. CDR3 DNA sequence: TGTGCCATCAGTGAGGTTGGAGAAAAACTGTTTTTT. Amino acid sequence: CAISEVGEKLFF.

This clonotype showed up just once. V usage is TRBV11-2 and J usage is TRBJ2-3; TRBD2 matches 8 bases. Germline V CDR1 and CDR2: SGHAT, FQNNGV. Losses at the gene ends were 5 bases for V and 4 bases for J; bases not matched to a gene: 5. The CDR3 sequence is 14 residues long. CDR3 protein: CASSRLAIADTQYF. The CDR3 nucleotides read TGTGCCAGCAGCCGACTAGCGATCGCAGATACGCAGTATTTT.

The chain carries TRBV9 and TRBJ1-1; 7 bases are a match to TRBD1. J gave up 6 bases and V 0 bases, and 2 bases lay outside the gene matches. CDR3 length: 13 residues. Germline CDR1 reads SGDLS; CDR2 reads YYNGEE. In nucleotides, the CDR3 is TGTGCCAGCAGCGTAGCACAGGGGTCTGAAGCTTTCTTT. Protein product: CASSVAQGSEAFF.

This chain connects TRBV20-1 to TRBJ2-3; D might be TRBD2 (5 bases). Trimming removed 0 bases from V and 1 base from J, with 17 bases in between. The CDR3 spans 17 residues. In germline, CDR1 is DFQATT, CDR2 SNEGSKA (reference sequence). CDR3: CSARDRPPRARTDTQYF. The CDR3 nucleotides read TGCAGTGCTAGAGATCGCCCCCCGCGGGCCCGCACAGATACGCAGTATTTT.

This chain links TRBV19 with TRBJ1-1, with 7 bases matching TRBD1. V lost 10 bases to trimming and J lost 3 bases; unmatched junction nucleotides: 5. This CDR3 spans 12 amino acids. The germline V gene encodes CDR1 LNHDA and CDR2 SQIVND (reference sequence). The CDR3 loop is CATRGSDTEAFF. As DNA, the CDR3 is TGTGCCACCAGGGGGTCGGACACTGAAGCTTTCTTT.

The chain joins TRBV29-1 to TRBJ2-5, with D possibly TRBD2 on 5 matching bases. The CDR3 has 11 amino acids. CDR1 and CDR2 from the germline V gene are SQVTM and ANQGSEA. Deletions cut 4 bases from V and 7 bases from J, with 10 bases between. The CDR3 sequence: CSVAGIGTQYF. CDR3 in DNA: TGCAGCGTTGCGGGGATCGGGACCCAGTACTTC. Variable domain in full (rest from reference TRBV29-1 and TRBJ2-5): SAVISQKPSRDICQRGTSLTIQCQVDSQVTMMFWYRQQPGQSLTLIATANQGSEATYESGFVIDKFPISRPNLTFSTLTVSNMSPEDSSIYLCSVAGIGTQYFGPGTRLLVL.